This T cell receptor beta chain is drawn from a study of OX40 agonist ivuxolimab in advanced cancers. Method: immunoSEQ multiplex PCR; TCRdb's copy keeps in-frame clones and lacks some. The table records just under 65,000 clones, around 81% of them present only once. The receptor was isolated from an adult with an advanced solid tumor such as melanoma, head and neck, liver or kidney cancer. This sample comprised CD4+ or CD8+ T cells sorted from blood, obtained in a trial of the OX40 agonist ivuxolimab.

In DNA, the CDR3 is TGTGCCAGCAGTGGCACAGGGAACTATGGCTACACCTTC. Its translation is CASSGTGNYGYTF. This sequence joins TRBV6-1 and TRBJ1-2; D perhaps matches TRBD1 (6 bases). Trimming took off 4 bases at V and 2 bases at J, with 8 bases between the two ends. Germline CDR1 is MNHNS and CDR2 is SASEGT. This CDR3 spans 13 amino acids.